The 12 T cell receptor beta chains reported below all come from one sample, sequenced in a study of T cell responses to AZD1222 COVID-19 vaccine. Assay used: immunoSEQ multiplex PCR; TCRdb lists only in-frame clones, some missing. In the table there are over 45,000 clones, roughly nine tenths of which are singletons. The specimen was peripheral blood, collected on day 0 of AZD1222 vaccination. These receptors came from an adult in good health.

This clone was observed a single time. J is TRBJ1-1 and V is TRBV19; D may be TRBD1 (6 bases). Germline values: CDR1 LNHDA, CDR2 SQIVND (reference sequence). V was cut by 7 bases and J by 6 bases, with 15 bases left in between. CDR3 length: 13 amino acids. The CDR3 sequence: CASTNLQGPEAFF. Here the CDR3 DNA reads TGTGCCAGTACTAACCTGCAGGGGCCTGAAGCTTTCTTT.

V usage is TRBV3-1 (or the pseudogene TRBV3-2) and J usage is TRBJ2-1; D perhaps matches TRBD2 (6 bases). Germline CDR1 is LGHDT and CDR2 is YNNKEL (reference sequence). The CDR3 is 12 residues long. Trimming took off 4 bases at V and 10 bases at J, with 11 bases between the two ends. CDR3 nucleotide sequence: TGTGCCAGCAGCCCAGGACTAAGGGAGCAGTTCTTC. This encodes CASSPGLREQFF.

The count of this clone is one. The chain recombines TRBV10-3 with TRBJ2-3; TRBD2 matches 8 bases. Germline CDR1 reads ENHRY; CDR2 reads SYGVKD. The CDR3 spans 15 residues. The ends lost 4 bases at V and 7 bases at J; junction bases unmatched: 10. The CDR3 nucleotides read TGTGCCATCAGTGGTTCCGGGACTAGGGCAAATACGCAGTATTTT. The encoded protein is CAISGSGTRANTQYF.

The V gene is TRBV10-3, the J gene TRBJ2-5; perhaps TRBD2 as D (5 bases). Trimming cost V 4 bases and J 5 bases, with 11 bases left between them. Germline V gives CDR1 ENHRY, CDR2 SYGVKD. This CDR3 comprises 13 residues. In nucleotides, the CDR3 is TGTGCCATCAGTGGGGAAGCGGTGGAGACCCAGTACTTC. It is translated as CAISGEAVETQYF.

The CDR3 DNA follows: TGTGCCAGCTCACCATGGGATACGGACAATGAGCAGTTCTTC. Translated, it gives CASSPWDTDNEQFF. This sequence joins TRBV18 and TRBJ2-1, with no clear D. V lost 2 bases to trimming and J lost 5 bases, with 10 bases between them. The CDR3 runs to 14 residues. CDR1 is KGHSH and CDR2 is LQKENI in the germline V gene.

The chain has TRBV14 and TRBJ2-7, with D possibly TRBD2 on 5 matching bases. This CDR3 contains 13 residues. Germline V gene lookup returns CDR1 SGHDN and CDR2 FVKESK. V shed 6 bases and J shed 6 bases, with 15 bases lying between them. In DNA form, the CDR3 reads TGTGCCAGCAGGGACGGGGTCGCGGGCGAGCAGTACTTC. It encodes CASRDGVAGEQYF.

This clone was recorded once. The chain uses TRBV10-3 and TRBJ1-5; tentative D call: TRBD1 (6 bases). The CDR3 length is 19 residues. Trimming pared 3 bases from V and 2 bases from J, leaving 23 bases between. The germline V gene encodes CDR1 ENHRY and CDR2 SYGVKD. In DNA form, the CDR3 reads TGTGCCATCAGTGACTCGAAAAATCGGGACAAGGACGGCAATCAGCCCCAGCATTTT. Translating gives CAISDSKNRDKDGNQPQHF.

The chain employs TRBV19 and TRBJ2-3; 8 bases map to TRBD1. This CDR3 comprises 14 residues. V lost 6 bases, J lost 2 bases, and 4 bases stayed unmatched. In germline, CDR1 is LNHDA, CDR2 SQIVND (reference sequence). CDR3 loop: CASSQGAHTDTQYF. DNA for the CDR3: TGTGCCAGTAGCCAGGGGGCCCACACAGATACGCAGTATTTT.

This chain connects TRBV2 to TRBJ2-3; D possibly corresponds to TRBD2 (6 bases). The CDR3 consists of 14 residues. The germline V gene has CDR1 SNHLY and CDR2 FYNNEI. The germline V and J ends were trimmed by 10 bases and 5 bases, with 19 bases remaining between them. This CDR3 is CATQPGLGRDTQYF. The DNA of the CDR3 is TGTGCCACCCAACCGGGACTGGGGAGAGATACGCAGTATTTT.

The chain links TRBV5-1 to TRBJ1-4; TRBD1 is a possible D gene (6 bases). V was cut by 4 bases and J by 0 bases, with 16 bases left in between. The CDR3 covers 17 residues. Germline-derived CDR1 and CDR2 are SGHRS and YFSETQ. The CDR3 is CASSPITGTPTNEKLFF. The CDR3 DNA sequence: TGCGCCAGCAGCCCAATTACAGGGACTCCAACTAATGAAAAACTGTTTTTT.

Notes on this clone: At one boundary the junction diverges from the germline segment, which might be a read error. The V gene is TRBV2, the J gene TRBJ2-7; TRBD2 matches 7 bases. CDR3 length: 11 residues. Germline V gives CDR1 SNHLY, CDR2 FYNNEI. The CDR3 sequence: CASREAGEQYF. Written as DNA, the CDR3 is TGTGCCAGCAGAGAAGCGGGGGAGCAGTACTTC.

CDR3 loop: CAWSYGGETQYF. In DNA, the CDR3 is TGTGCCTGGAGTTATGGGGGAGAGACCCAGTACTTC. The chain uses TRBV30 and TRBJ2-5; D possibly uses TRBD1 or TRBD2 (5 bases each). This CDR3 contains 12 residues. V gave up 2 bases and J gave up 4 bases, with 8 bases separating them. Per the germline V gene, CDR1 is GTSNPN and CDR2 is SVGIG (reference sequence).